This is a list of T cell receptor beta chains from one sample in a study of response to subunit inactivated influenza vaccine. TCRdb redid the calling of the RT-PCR reads with MiXCR, one entry per CDR3 protein. Altogether 500,000 to 600,000 distinct CDR3 sequences are present, less than 10% being singletons, with the ten largest covering 10% to 15%. Here the sequenced sample was PBMCs from blood, taken less than 30 months after vaccination. These receptors were taken from a man aged 50 to 69 who received an inactivated influenza vaccine. Both conserved end residues are part of each CDR3. Each record gives: J gene, V gene, CDR3 protein.

J: TRBJ2-1
V: TRBV7-2
CDR3: CASSSTIAGSNEQFF

J: TRBJ1-2
V: TRBV3-1
CDR3: CASSQGAGNYGYTF

J: TRBJ2-7
V: TRBV12-3/TRBV12-4
CDR3: CASSPGGYGGYEQYF

J: TRBJ2-5
V: TRBV5-5
CDR3: CASSPGQSLGMATQYF

J: TRBJ2-1
V: TRBV5-1
CDR3: CASSLGVSGSYEQFF

J: TRBJ1-5
V: TRBV28
CDR3: CASSSLDISNQPQHF

J: TRBJ2-7
V: TRBV11-2
CDR3: CASSLVLAGNYEQYF

J: TRBJ2-5
V: TRBV10-3
CDR3: CAISESRGTGETQYF

J: TRBJ2-1
V: TRBV7-3
CDR3: CASRPRPGAFNEQFF

J: TRBJ2-1
V: TRBV5-6
CDR3: CASSFPTSGGHNEQFF

J: TRBJ2-7
V: TRBV7-2
CDR3: CASSPDRFPYEQYF

J: TRBJ2-5
V: TRBV5-1
CDR3: CASSLWGGTQETQYF

J: TRBJ2-3
V: TRBV11-2
CDR3: CASSIEPAAADTQYF

J: TRBJ2-2
V: TRBV5-1
CDR3: CASSLAGLFTGELFF

J: TRBJ1-4
V: TRBV12-3/TRBV12-4
CDR3: CASRVMGEKLFF

J: TRBJ2-7
V: TRBV6-2/TRBV6-3
CDR3: CASSQWYEQYF

J: TRBJ1-5
V: TRBV19
CDR3: CASDKDGGYQPQHF

J: TRBJ2-1
V: TRBV12-3/TRBV12-4
CDR3: CASNERTSGYNEQFF

J: TRBJ2-5
V: TRBV20-1
CDR3: CSAEGTPRQTQYF

J: TRBJ2-2
V: TRBV20-1
CDR3: CSAREVYTGELFF

J: TRBJ1-2
V: TRBV5-1
CDR3: CASSLGPPRAMTGTF

J: TRBJ2-3
V: TRBV5-1
CDR3: CASSPSGSGDTQYF

J: TRBJ2-5
V: TRBV28
CDR3: CASSRIRETQYF

J: TRBJ2-7
V: TRBV6-1
CDR3: CASSQGGLAGAYEQYF

J: TRBJ2-7
V: TRBV24-1
CDR3: CATLLAGSYEQYF

J: TRBJ2-1
V: TRBV4-1
CDR3: CASSQAEGASSYNEQFF

J: TRBJ1-1
V: TRBV5-6
CDR3: CASSLGLLGTEAFF

J: TRBJ2-1
V: TRBV6-2/TRBV6-3
CDR3: CASSYSASRRNEQFF

J: TRBJ2-3
V: TRBV7-8
CDR3: CASSLELGGDTDTQYF

J: TRBJ2-1
V: TRBV6-5
CDR3: CASSYSVSAAGTYNEQFF